These 27 T cell receptor beta chains were all obtained from the same sample, sequenced in a study of cytotoxic CD8 clonotypes in ibrutinib-treated CLL. Clones were sequenced by immunoSEQ multiplex PCR, and TCRdb holds only the in-frame ones, with some missing. The data show approximately 200,000 clones, with around 72% seen just once and about an eighth held by the top ten. Sequenced material: PBMCs, taken after 24 months of ibrutinib treatment. The receptors here all came from a human donor with chronic lymphocytic leukemia.

The rearrangement joins TRBV28 to TRBJ1-2; no clear D. Germline assignment: CDR1 MDHEN and CDR2 SYDVKM. The CDR3 is 14 amino acids. Trimming shortened V by 3 bases and J by 5 bases, and 13 bases separated the two germline ends. This CDR3 is CASSFGTSRYGYTF. CDR3 in DNA: TGTGCCAGCAGTTTTGGCACCTCCCGGTATGGCTACACCTTC.

The chain uses TRBV18 and TRBJ2-7, with TRBD2 matching 8 bases. The CDR3 covers 13 residues. The germline V gene encodes CDR1 KGHSH and CDR2 LQKENI. The trim removed 5 bases at V and 12 bases at J, leaving 12 bases unmatched. The CDR3 protein is CASSEGLASYPYF. CDR3 bases: TGTGCCAGCTCAGAAGGACTAGCTTCTTATCCGTACTTC.

V gene TRBV5-1 combines with J gene TRBJ2-1, with a weak D call TRBD2 (7 bases). Germline V gene sequence: CDR1 SGHRS, CDR2 YFSETQ. V lost 0 bases and J 5 bases, leaving 12 bases between the germline ends. There are 15 residues in the CDR3. CDR3 DNA: TGCGCCAGCAGCTTGGGCGGGGGCTTGAACAATGAGCAGTTCTTC. Translated, it gives CASSLGGGLNNEQFF.

This chain joins TRBV6-6 and TRBJ2-5; TRBD2 matches at 10 bases. CDR1 MNHNY and CDR2 SVGAGI come from the germline V gene (reference sequence). Unmatched junction bases numbered 3, after V lost 0 bases and J lost 2 bases. The CDR3 contains 16 residues. The CDR3, as DNA: TGTGCCAGCAGTTACTCGTCTAGCGGGGGACAAGAGACCCAGTACTTC. Its translation: CASSYSSSGGQETQYF.

The J gene is TRBJ2-3, the V gene TRBV7-7; 7 nucleotides match TRBD1. This CDR3 region has 15 residues. Germline CDR1 is SSHAT and CDR2 is FNYEAQ (reference sequence). V shed 5 bases, J shed 2 bases, and the junction held 7 bases outside the gene matches. CDR3 amino acids: CASSPTGTATDTQYF. The CDR3 DNA reads as TGTGCCAGCAGCCCTACCGGGACAGCCACAGATACGCAGTATTTT.

A single count supports this clone. The V and J genes are TRBV6-5 and TRBJ1-2; possibly TRBD1 for D (5 bases). The germline CDR1 and CDR2 sequences are MNHEY and SVGAGI. V gave up 3 bases and J gave up 6 bases, with 14 bases separating them. This CDR3 comprises 14 residues. DNA of the CDR3: TGTGCCAGCAGTTATCTTAGGGGTATCGATGGCTACACCTTC. It translates to CASSYLRGIDGYTF.

The V gene is TRBV28, the J gene TRBJ1-3, with D unresolved. This CDR3 has 14 residues. Trimming took 5 bases from V and 0 from J, leaving 8 bases between them. Germline V CDR1 and CDR2: MDHEN, SYDVKM. This CDR3 reads CASSARNSGNTIYF. The DNA for the CDR3 is TGTGCCAGCAGTGCCCGGAACTCTGGAAACACCATATATTTT. Based on the CDR3 plus reference TRBV28 and TRBJ1-3, the full variable domain is DVKVTQSSRYLVKRTGEKVFLECVQDMDHENMFWYRQDPGLGLRLIYFSYDVKMKEKGDIPEGYSVSREKKERFSLILESASTNQTSMYLCASSARNSGNTIYFGEGSWLTVV.

This chain joins TRBV30 and TRBJ1-1; D not resolved. The CDR3 has 13 amino acids. V lost 3 bases and J 7 bases, leaving 15 bases between the germline ends. Per germline, CDR1 GTSNPN and CDR2 SVGIG (reference sequence). The CDR3 DNA reads TGTGCCTGGAGCCTTGGCGAAGGAATTGAAGCTTTCTTT. It yields the protein CAWSLGEGIEAFF.

The chain uses TRBV30 and TRBJ2-7; 12 nucleotides match TRBD2. The germline gives CDR1 GTSNPN, CDR2 SVGIG (reference sequence). The length of the CDR3 is 15 residues. J was trimmed by 3 bases and V by 0 bases; bases with no gene match: 3. In nucleotides, the CDR3 is TGTGCCTGGAGTGTACTAGCGGGAGGCCTCTACGAGCAGTACTTC. This encodes CAWSVLAGGLYEQYF.

This chain joins TRBV4-1 and TRBJ2-3; 13 positions agree with TRBD2. The V and J ends lost 4 bases and 3 bases, in that order; junction bases with no gene match: 13. The CDR3 length is 19 residues. CDR1 is MGHRA, CDR2 YSYEKL, per germline. CDR3 coding DNA: TGCGCCAGCAGCCTGATAATGTCCGGACTAGCGGGAGAAACAGATACGCAGTATTTT. Protein: CASSLIMSGLAGETDTQYF.

This clone was detected only a few times. The V call is TRBV12-2, the J call TRBJ2-6; TRBD2 reflects the table's D call only, with no check against the DNA. TRBV12-2 is a listed pseudogene. The CDR3 is made up of 17 amino acids. The CDR3 coding sequence is TGTGCAAGTCGCTTAGGTCGGGATCTCTCTGGGGCCAACGTCCTGACTTTC. Its translation is CASRLGRDLSGANVLTF.

This clone was counted once. The genes are TRBV7-6 and TRBJ1-1; D gene unclear. In germline, CDR1 is SGHVS, CDR2 FNYEAQ. CDR3 size: 16 residues. The V end was cut by 6 bases, the J end by 1 base, with 18 bases between. CDR3 residues: CASSYTMLAQNTEAFF. CDR3 nucleotide sequence: TGTGCCAGCAGTTATACAATGCTTGCCCAGAACACTGAAGCTTTCTTT.

This clone was picked up one time. The chain combines TRBV5-1 with TRBJ1-5; 7 bases map to TRBD1. J lost 0 bases, V lost 2 bases, and 2 bases had no gene match. CDR1 and CDR2 (germline): SGHRS, YFSETQ. The CDR3 totals 15 residues. The DNA for the CDR3 is TGCGCCAGCAGCTTAGGGACAGATAGCAATCAGCCCCAGCATTTT. This encodes CASSLGTDSNQPQHF.

This sequence joins TRBV4-3 and TRBJ2-7; TRBD2 might be the D (5 bases). The CDR3 is 16 residues long. V lost 1 base and J 4 bases, leaving 17 bases between the germline ends. Germline loops: CDR1 LGHNA, CDR2 YSLEER. CDR3 sequence reads: CASSQVIRGLGYEQYF. The CDR3 DNA reads as TGCGCCAGCAGCCAAGTCATCAGAGGGTTGGGTTACGAGCAGTACTTC.

In the case of this clone: Within the sample, other DNA sequences also encode this same CDR3. This chain uses TRBV20-1 with TRBJ2-5; D is ambiguous. The germline CDR1 and CDR2 sequences are DFQATT and SNEGSKA (reference sequence). The CDR3 contains 10 residues. The V end lost 3 bases, the J end lost 4 bases, and 3 bases lay between the germline ends. The CDR3 DNA is TGCAGTGCTAGGGTAGAGACCCAGTACTTC. It codes for CSARVETQYF.

As DNA, the CDR3 is TGTGCCAGCAGTTCCCCCCGACAAGGGGCCTCCTACAATGAGCAGTTCTTC. This translates into CASSSPRQGASYNEQFF. This chain links TRBV27 with TRBJ2-1; perhaps TRBD1 as D (5 bases). The CDR3 consists of 17 residues. CDR1 is MNHEY, CDR2 SMNVEV, per germline (reference sequence). The ends were cut back, 4 bases at V and 0 bases at J, with 16 bases in the middle.

The rearrangement uses TRBV7-8 and TRBJ1-2; D unclear. Germline CDR1 and CDR2: SGHVS and FQNEAQ. The CDR3 consists of 17 residues. Trimming left V 1 base short and J 0 bases short, with 15 bases between. This chain's CDR3 is CASSLVSGLETNYGYTF. As DNA, the CDR3 is TGTGCCAGCAGCTTAGTTTCTGGGTTAGAAACTAACTATGGCTACACCTTC.

Regarding this clone: Relative to the germline gene, one junction end is altered; a read error may explain this. CDR3 sequence reads: CASRLAGSPYGYTF. CDR3 nucleotide sequence: TGTGCCAGCAGGTTGGCGGGGTCCCCGTATGGCTACACCTTC. The rearrangement links TRBV5-6 to TRBJ1-2; D is unclear. This CDR3 has 14 residues. Germline V gives CDR1 SGHDT, CDR2 YYEEEE. Full variable domain (remainder filled in from reference TRBV5-6 and TRBJ1-2): DAGVTQSPTHLIKTRGQQVTLRCSPKSGHDTVSWYQQALGQGPQFIFQYYEEEERQRGNFPDRFSGHQFPNYSSELNVNALLLGDSALYLCASRLAGSPYGYTFGSGTRLTVV.

V and J are TRBV30 and TRBJ2-2, with 9 bases aligning to TRBD1. V lost 2 bases and J lost 6; bases outside the gene matches: 10. CDR3 length equals 16 residues. Germline V gene data show CDR1 as GTSNPN and CDR2 as SVGIG (reference sequence). CDR3 protein: CAWSNLGQGLPGELFF. In DNA, the CDR3 is TGTGCCTGGAGTAATTTGGGACAGGGTCTCCCCGGGGAGCTGTTTTTT.

V is TRBV9 and J is TRBJ2-6, with a weak D call TRBD1 (6 bases). V lost 4 bases to trimming and J lost 4 bases, with 18 bases between them. Germline V gene sequence: CDR1 SGDLS, CDR2 YYNGEE. The CDR3 runs 17 residues. The CDR3 loop reads CASSIGQQPKGANVLTF. The DNA of the CDR3 is TGTGCCAGCAGCATCGGACAGCAACCCAAGGGGGCCAACGTCCTGACTTTC.

The V and J genes are TRBV4-2 and TRBJ2-2; D might be TRBD1 (5 bases). V lost 2 bases and J lost 1, with 8 bases in between. CDR3 length equals 15 residues. CDR1 LGHNA and CDR2 YNFKEQ come from the germline V gene. For the CDR3, the DNA is TGTGCCAGCAGCCAAAGGCAGGGGAACACCGGGGAGCTGTTTTTT. It specifies CASSQRQGNTGELFF.

The chain uses TRBV7-3 and TRBJ2-1; D ambiguous. The V gene's germline CDR1 is SGHTA and CDR2 FQGTGA. The CDR3 has 15 residues. The V end was cut by 6 bases, the J end by 8 bases, with 20 bases between. The CDR3 spells CASRKLGGPQDEQFF. CDR3 in DNA: TGTGCCAGCAGAAAACTGGGCGGACCCCAGGATGAGCAGTTCTTC. The full variable domain, its missing parts supplied by reference TRBV7-3 and TRBJ2-1, is GAGVSQTPSNKVTEKGKYVELRCDPISGHTALYWYRQSLGQGPEFLIYFQGTGAADDSGLPNDRFFAVRPEGSVSTLKIQRTERGDSAVYLCASRKLGGPQDEQFFGPGTRLTVL.

This chain links TRBV11-2 with TRBJ2-7; TRBD1 agrees at 7 bases. Germline V gene data show CDR1 as SGHAT and CDR2 as FQNNGV. CDR3 size: 14 residues. The V segment lost 3 bases and the J segment 3 bases; nucleotides outside the gene matches: 5. Written as DNA, the CDR3 is TGTGCCAGCAGCTTGGGGGACAGAAGCTACGAGCAGTACTTC. Translated: CASSLGDRSYEQYF.

The table lists this clone with a count of one. V and J are TRBV5-1 and TRBJ2-1; 8 positions agree with TRBD1. V lost 4 bases and J lost 0; bases outside the gene matches: 3. This CDR3 region has 15 residues. Germline V lookup: CDR1 SGHRS, CDR2 YFSETQ. CDR3 region: CASSIGQGSYNEQFF. Written as DNA, the CDR3 is TGCGCCAGCAGCATCGGACAGGGCTCCTACAATGAGCAGTTCTTC. Drawing the rest from reference TRBV5-1 and TRBJ2-1, the complete variable domain is KAGVTQTPRYLIKTRGQQVTLSCSPISGHRSVSWYQQTPGQGLQFLFEYFSETQRNKGNFPGRFSGRQFSNSRSEMNVSTLELGDSALYLCASSIGQGSYNEQFFGPGTRLTVL.

The chain has TRBV14 and TRBJ2-7; the match to TRBD2 covers 11 bases. This CDR3 is built from 14 residues. V was clipped by 4 bases and J by 5 bases; unmatched bases: 4. CDR1 is SGHDN and CDR2 is FVKESK in the germline V gene. DNA of the CDR3: TGTGCCAGCAGCCCCGGGACTAGCGGAGACGAGCAGTACTTC. Its protein product is CASSPGTSGDEQYF.

In its sample, this clone was seen a few times. The rearrangement joins TRBV4-1 to TRBJ1-5; 9 bases agree with TRBD1. This CDR3 is built from 17 residues. Germline CDR1 reads MGHRA; CDR2 reads YSYEKL. V lost 0 bases and J lost 5; bases outside the gene matches: 8. CDR3 coding DNA: TGCGCCAGCAGCCAAGAGGACAGGGGTAGATGGGATCAGCCCCAGCATTTT. Residues: CASSQEDRGRWDQPQHF.

The chain joins TRBV27 to TRBJ2-3, with a possible D match to TRBD2 (6 bases). Germline V CDR1 and CDR2: MNHEY, SMNVEV (reference sequence). V was trimmed by 3 bases and J by 3 bases, leaving 19 bases between them. There are 17 residues in the CDR3. CDR3 sequence (DNA): TGTGCCAGCAGTTTCCTTGGAGGGAGCAGTGGGACAGATACGCAGTATTTT. It yields the protein CASSFLGGSSGTDTQYF.